One sample yielded the 26 T cell receptor beta chains listed below, sequenced in a study of cytomegalovirus exposure and HLA in healthy donors. Amplification used 60 Vbeta primers and 13 Jbeta primers. Using immunoSEQ multiplex PCR, the repertoire was profiled, and TCRdb retains in-frame clones only, with some absent. The data show over 200,000 clones, over 60% seen once. Sequencing input: PBMCs. The receptors were gathered from a male donor in good health and CMV-seronegative.

Note on this clone: No DNA is shown, since the ends of the CDR3 on it are uncertain; the CDR3 is the one TCRdb lists. V and J are TRBV21-1 and TRBJ1-1; the table's TRBD1 call for D was not verified on the DNA. TRBV21-1 is a pseudogene locus. The CDR3 spans 15 residues, counting both ends. The CDR3 here is CASSAVGQGSTEAFF.

J is TRBJ2-1 and V is TRBV5-1; TRBD2 matches at 14 bases. The ends lost 4 bases at V and 9 bases at J; junction bases unmatched: 12. Germline loops: CDR1 SGHRS, CDR2 YFSETQ. CDR3 length: 17 residues. The CDR3 coding sequence is TGCGCCAGCAGCCCGGGACTAGCGGGAGTCTCGGATACTGAGCAGTTCTTC. Its protein is CASSPGLAGVSDTEQFF.

The sample holds a few counts of this clone. The V and J genes are TRBV4-3 and TRBJ1-4, with 9 bases lining up with TRBD1. Germline-derived CDR1 and CDR2 are LGHNA and YSLEER. V dropped 5 bases and J dropped 5; count of bases not matched to a gene: 3. This CDR3 is built from 14 residues. The CDR3 region has the DNA TGCGCCAGCAGCGAGGGACAGGGCAATGAAAAACTGTTTTTT. The encoded protein is CASSEGQGNEKLFF.

The genes are TRBV6-6 and TRBJ2-7; 7 positions match TRBD2. This CDR3 has 13 amino acids. Germline V gene data show CDR1 as MNHNY and CDR2 as SVGAGI (reference sequence). The J segment lost 7 bases and the V segment lost 7 bases, leaving 10 bases of the junction unmatched. This CDR3 reads CASTLGGVGEQYF. Written as DNA, the CDR3 is TGTGCCAGCACCCTGGGAGGGGTGGGGGAGCAGTACTTC.

The V gene is TRBV29-1, the J gene TRBJ2-7; D perhaps matches TRBD2 (6 bases). V was clipped by 1 base and J by 2 bases, with 9 bases between them. Germline-derived CDR1 and CDR2 are SQVTM and ANQGSEA. The CDR3 totals 13 residues. In DNA, the CDR3 is TGCAGCGTTGAAGGCCGGGGGACCTACGAGCAGTACTTC. Its translation is CSVEGRGTYEQYF.

This clone was counted a single time. The chain carries TRBV7-3 and TRBJ2-3, with 8 bases lining up with TRBD2. Germline V gives CDR1 SGHTA, CDR2 FQGTGA. This CDR3 has 17 amino acids. The V gene end was trimmed by 2 bases and the J gene end by 4 bases; junction bases not matched to a gene: 11. CDR3 coding DNA: TGTGCCAGCAGCTTATCCCCACAGCGGGAGTACGCAGATACGCAGTATTTT. This codes for CASSLSPQREYADTQYF.

In this sample, this clone turned up a few times. This chain uses TRBV7-8 with TRBJ2-7; 7 bases are shared with TRBD2. V lost 4 bases and J lost 0; bases outside the gene matches: 9. Germline values: CDR1 SGHVS, CDR2 FQNEAQ. The CDR3 runs 16 residues. The CDR3 region is CASSSGMGGSSYEQYF. The CDR3 coding sequence is TGTGCCAGCAGCTCGGGCATGGGGGGGAGCTCCTACGAGCAGTACTTC.

The gene calls are TRBV29-1 and TRBJ2-5, with TRBD2 as a possible D gene (6 bases). The J call may be incorrect, as the DNA end agrees better with TRBJ2-7. Germline V gives CDR1 SQVTM, CDR2 ANQGSEA. CDR3 length: 14 residues. The CDR3 protein is CSVAAGGTFYEQYF. The CDR3 DNA reads TGCAGCGTCGCGGCTGGGGGGACTTTCTACGAGCAGTACTTC.

The chain carries TRBV25-1 and TRBJ2-5; the match to TRBD2 covers 9 bases. V lost 6 bases and J lost 11; bases outside the gene matches: 13. Per the germline V gene, CDR1 is MGHDK and CDR2 is SYGVNS. CDR3 length equals 14 residues. This CDR3 reads CASSLAGPVEEQYF. Here the CDR3 DNA reads TGTGCCAGCAGCCTAGCGGGGCCGGTAGAGGAGCAGTACTTC.

Note on this clone: Other DNA sequences in the same sample also yield this CDR3. The genes are TRBV7-9 and TRBJ1-1, with 8 bases aligning to TRBD1. The CDR3 length is 13 residues. Germline V CDR1 and CDR2: SEHNR, FQNEAQ (reference sequence). The junction had 4 bases not matched to a gene; V was cut back by 5 bases and J by 5 bases. Here the CDR3 reads CASSPQGGTEAFF. DNA for the CDR3: TGTGCCAGCAGCCCACAGGGGGGGACTGAAGCTTTCTTT.

The chain uses TRBV6-4 and TRBJ2-1, with 9 bases fitting TRBD2. Losses at the gene ends were 6 bases for V and 9 bases for J; bases not matched to a gene: 12. The CDR3 has 15 amino acids. Germline V gene sequence: CDR1 MRHNA, CDR2 SNTAGT. DNA for the CDR3: TGTGCCAGCAGACCGACAGCGGGGGGATCGAGTGAGCAGTTCTTC. Protein sequence: CASRPTAGGSSEQFF.

This clone was picked up a small number of times. The chain uses TRBV19 and TRBJ1-2, with D tentatively TRBD1 (5 bases). Trimming took off 6 bases at V and 4 bases at J, with 18 bases between the two ends. Germline CDR1 reads LNHDA; CDR2 reads SQIVND (reference sequence). The CDR3 runs 15 residues. The CDR3 sequence is CASSAQADLIYGYTF. The DNA for the CDR3 is TGTGCCAGTAGCGCACAGGCAGACTTGATCTATGGCTACACCTTC.

The rearrangement uses TRBV7-2 and TRBJ1-6, with D possibly being TRBD1 (6 bases). The ends were cut back, 0 bases at V and 4 bases at J, with 13 bases in the middle. Germline assignment: CDR1 SGHTA and CDR2 FQGNSA. The CDR3 extends over 17 amino acids. The CDR3: CASSLARTVRYNSPLHF. In DNA, the CDR3 is TGTGCCAGCAGCTTAGCAAGGACAGTGAGATATAATTCACCCCTCCACTTT.

This chain links TRBV9 with TRBJ1-6; 7 nucleotides line up with TRBD1. V lost 3 bases to trimming and J lost 4 bases; unmatched junction nucleotides: 7. The length of the CDR3 is 16 residues. Germline V lookup: CDR1 SGDLS, CDR2 YYNGEE. The CDR3 spells CASSGPPGQYNSPLHF. CDR3 in DNA: TGTGCCAGCAGCGGACCGCCGGGACAGTATAATTCACCCCTCCACTTT.

This clone has more than one count but fewer than ten. The V gene is TRBV25-1, the J gene TRBJ2-7, with D perhaps TRBD2 (5 bases). CDR1 is MGHDK, CDR2 SYGVNS, per germline. The germline V and J ends were trimmed by 5 bases and 0 bases, with 20 bases remaining between them. The CDR3 loop spans 17 amino acids. The CDR3, as DNA: TGTGCCAGCAGTCCACCCTGGTCTCGGGAAAGCTCCTACGAGCAGTACTTC. Its protein product is CASSPPWSRESSYEQYF.

This sequence joins TRBV5-4 and TRBJ2-3; tentatively, D is TRBD2 (6 bases). Germline V gene data show CDR1 as SGHNT and CDR2 as YYREEE (reference sequence). This CDR3 is 17 amino acids long. The germline V and J ends were trimmed by 5 bases and 6 bases, with 25 bases remaining between them. CDR3 in DNA: TGTGCCAGCAGGGGAGGTATTAGCGAGACGTCCGGGGATACGCAGTATTTT. Protein sequence: CASRGGISETSGDTQYF.

The chain uses TRBV7-9 and TRBJ1-3; the D is unclear. Trimming left V 10 bases short and J 4 bases short, with 20 bases between. Germline V lookup: CDR1 SEHNR, CDR2 FQNEAQ (reference sequence). The length of the CDR3 is 15 residues. The CDR3 coding sequence is TGTGCCACTCCCCTCAAGGAGGGAGGAGGAAACACCATATATTTT. Translating it yields CATPLKEGGGNTIYF.

The chain couples TRBV2 to TRBJ2-5; TRBD1 is a possible D gene (6 bases). The CDR3 consists of 15 residues. The V gene lost 5 bases and the J gene lost 4 bases, with 17 bases spanning the gap. The V gene's germline CDR1 is SNHLY and CDR2 FYNNEI. This CDR3 reads CASSFWDKAGETQYF. CDR3 DNA: TGTGCCAGCAGTTTCTGGGACAAGGCGGGAGAGACCCAGTACTTC.

This clone was recorded a few times. V usage is TRBV2 and J usage is TRBJ2-7; the D is unclear. Looked up from germline, CDR1 is SNHLY and CDR2 is FYNNEI. CDR3 length: 11 amino acids. With 7 bases removed from V and 6 bases from J, the gap between germline ends came to 10 bases. The CDR3 DNA reads TGTGCCAGCATGAAGGAGATCGAGCAGTACTTC. Residues: CASMKEIEQYF.

The chain uses TRBV7-9 and TRBJ1-5, with 8 nucleotides matching TRBD1. Germline trimming cut 0 bases from V and 6 bases from J; bases unmatched to any gene: 4. The CDR3 totals 15 residues. Per the germline V gene, CDR1 is SEHNR and CDR2 is FQNEAQ (reference sequence). The CDR3 nucleotides are TGTGCCAGCAGCTTAGCGGCAGGGGGCGCTCAGCCCCAGCATTTT. Residues: CASSLAAGGAQPQHF.

The chain links TRBV11-1 to TRBJ2-7, with a tentative D call TRBD1 (6 bases). V lost 3 bases and J 4 bases, leaving 10 bases between the germline ends. The CDR3 contains 13 residues. Germline loops: CDR1 SGHAT, CDR2 FQDESV (reference sequence). The CDR3 reads CASSFQGIYEQYF. CDR3 sequence (DNA): TGTGCCAGCAGCTTCCAGGGGATATACGAGCAGTACTTC. The entire variable domain, with the rest obtained from reference TRBV11-1 and TRBJ2-7, is as follows: EAEVAQSPRYKITEKSQAVAFWCDPISGHATLYWYRQILGQGPELLVQFQDESVVDDSQLPKDRFSAERLKGVDSTLKIQPAELGDSAMYLCASSFQGIYEQYFGPGTRLTVT.

This clone was found a few times. The chain joins TRBV19 to TRBJ2-7, with 10 bases matching TRBD1. Trimming took 5 bases from V and 6 from J; bases not matched to a gene: 4. Germline loops: CDR1 LNHDA, CDR2 SQIVND (reference sequence). There are 13 residues in the CDR3. The CDR3 sequence: CASSGTGVSEQYF. In nucleotides, the CDR3 is TGTGCCAGTAGTGGGACAGGGGTGAGCGAGCAGTACTTC.

V gene TRBV10-3 combines with J gene TRBJ1-2, with 7 bases that match TRBD1. The J segment lost 8 bases and the V segment lost 4 bases, leaving 7 bases of the junction unmatched. Germline assignment: CDR1 ENHRY and CDR2 SYGVKD. The CDR3 extends over 13 amino acids. CDR3 region: CAISVDRDGGYTF. CDR3 coding DNA: TGTGCCATCAGTGTAGACAGGGATGGAGGCTACACCTTC.

V usage is TRBV7-9 and J usage is TRBJ2-1; D is possibly TRBD2 (7 bases). CDR1 and CDR2 from the germline V gene are SEHNR and FQNEAQ (reference sequence). The V end lost 1 base, the J end lost 8 bases, and 12 bases lay between the germline ends. The CDR3 loop spans 14 amino acids. The CDR3 bases are TGTGCCAGCAGCTTAGAGGGGGGGCTCCATGAGCAGTTCTTC. The encoded protein is CASSLEGGLHEQFF.

The rearrangement joins TRBV18 to TRBJ1-2; the match to TRBD1 covers 7 bases. Germline V gives CDR1 KGHSH, CDR2 LQKENI. This CDR3 has 18 amino acids. V dropped 3 bases and J dropped 1; count of bases not matched to a gene: 14. CDR3: CASSPGQDRVGGNYGYTF. CDR3 nucleotide sequence: TGTGCCAGCTCACCCGGTCAAGACAGGGTCGGGGGTAACTATGGCTACACCTTC. The variable domain in full, with the rest retrieved from reference TRBV18 and TRBJ1-2, is NAGVMQNPRHLVRRRGQEARLRCSPMKGHSHVYWYRQLPEEGLKFMVYLQKENIIDESGMPKERFSAEFPKEGPSILRIQQVVRGDSAAYFCASSPGQDRVGGNYGYTFGSGTRLTVV.

Concerning this clone itself: Other DNA sequences in this specimen translate into the identical CDR3. The V and J genes are TRBV30 and TRBJ2-7; 7 bases match TRBD2. V shed 4 bases, J shed 0 bases, and the junction held 0 bases outside the gene matches. CDR3 size: 12 residues. In germline, CDR1 is GTSNPN, CDR2 SVGIG (reference sequence). In DNA form, the CDR3 reads TGTGCCTGGACGGGGGGCTCCTACGAGCAGTACTTC. This encodes CAWTGGSYEQYF.